This T cell receptor beta chain stems from a study of early T cells in non-severe SARS-CoV-2 infection. Turning to the study itself: Sequenced bulk RNA came from whole blood that was unsorted, and chains were unpaired.

This clonotype occurred many times. CDR1 is SGHDT, CDR2 YYEEEE, per germline. The CDR3 extends over 16 amino acids. The germline V and J ends were trimmed by 5 bases and 4 bases, with 18 bases remaining between them. TCRdb re-called the 5' RACE reads with MiXCR, one entry per CDR3 protein. This table has over 75,000 distinct CDR3 sequences, 13% appearing once. Sequences were obtained from whole blood. This TCR was sampled from an adult who was a healthcare worker with PCR-confirmed SARS-CoV-2 infection or an uninfected control (not recorded which). V and J are TRBV5-6 and TRBJ1-4; a weak D match, TRBD1 (6 bases). CDR3 protein: CASSRGQTAYNEKLFF. The DNA for the CDR3 is TGTGCCAGCAGTCGTGGACAGACGGCATATAATGAAAAACTGTTTTTT. Combining the CDR3 with reference TRBV5-6 and TRBJ1-4 gives the whole variable domain DAGVTQSPTHLIKTRGQQVTLRCSPKSGHDTVSWYQQALGQGPQFIFQYYEEEERQRGNFPDRFSGHQFPNYSSELNVNALLLGDSALYLCASSRGQTAYNEKLFFGSGTQLSVL.